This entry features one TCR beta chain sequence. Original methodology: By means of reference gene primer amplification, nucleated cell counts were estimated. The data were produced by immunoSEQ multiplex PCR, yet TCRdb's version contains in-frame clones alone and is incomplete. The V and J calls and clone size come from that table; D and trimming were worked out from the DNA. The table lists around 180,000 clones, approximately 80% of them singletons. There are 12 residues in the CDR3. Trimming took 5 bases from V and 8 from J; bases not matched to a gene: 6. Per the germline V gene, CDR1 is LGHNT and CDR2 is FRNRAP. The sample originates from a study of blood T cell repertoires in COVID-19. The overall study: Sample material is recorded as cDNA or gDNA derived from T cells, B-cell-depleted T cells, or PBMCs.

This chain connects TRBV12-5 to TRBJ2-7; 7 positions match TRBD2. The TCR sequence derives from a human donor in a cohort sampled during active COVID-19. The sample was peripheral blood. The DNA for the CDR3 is TGTGCTAGTGGTCCCGGGAGGCCTCAGCAGTACTTC. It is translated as CASGPGRPQQYF.